The 2 T cell receptor beta chains below come from one sample, sequenced in a study of beta chain features in type 1 diabetes. As every portion of the isolated RNA was reverse transcribed, the sequencing read expressed TCRB transcripts. Sequencing used immunoSEQ multiplex PCR; TCRdb keeps in-frame clones, though not all of them. The profile shows approximately 150,000 clones, 13% of them singletons. No antigen has been identified for these receptors. Study-level points and caveats: Moderate yet significant TCRB CDR3 shortening was seen in Type 1 diabetes patients in all four CD4+ subsets.

Sequencing input: central memory CD4+ T cells from blood. These receptors all come from a man between 18 and 29 years old with type 1 diabetes.

This clone was detected only a few times. In the same sample, other DNA sequences code for this CDR3. The chain links TRBV5-1 to TRBJ2-1, with TRBD1 identical over 8 bases. The CDR3 extends over 13 amino acids. The germline gives CDR1 SGHRS, CDR2 YFSETQ. J was trimmed by 1 base and V by 7 bases; bases with no gene match: 1. For the CDR3, the DNA is TGCGCCAGCGGACAGGGTTCCTACAATGAGCAGTTCTTC. It encodes CASGQGSYNEQFF.

The chain recombines TRBV9 with TRBJ2-3; no clear D. This CDR3 is built from 14 residues. Between the trimmed V and J ends, which lost 4 bases and 1 base, there was a span of 10 bases. Germline loops: CDR1 SGDLS, CDR2 YYNGEE. The CDR3 protein is CASSHPLRTDTQYF. The CDR3 DNA sequence: TGTGCCAGCAGCCACCCACTACGCACAGATACGCAGTATTTT.